The clone carrying this T cell receptor beta chain was observed a few times. Other DNA sequences in the same sample also yield this CDR3. This sample is part of a study of shared clonotypes between healthy human individuals. In germline, CDR1 is SGHAT, CDR2 FQNNGV. This CDR3 has 14 amino acids. After removal of 6 bases from V and 10 bases from J, the junction contained 10 bases not matched to a gene. Genomic DNA of every subset was divided equally among multiple immunoSEQ plates. Generated by immunoSEQ multiplex PCR, the TCRdb table keeps only in-frame clones and is missing some. The sample has some 79,000 clones; 62% are singletons.

This rearrangement joins TRBV11-2 to TRBJ2-1, with TRBD2 matching 9 bases. The source of this sequence is a man in his thirties or forties in good health. The specimen was memory CD8+ T cells sorted from blood. Subset described: CD45RO+ cells pooled with CCR7-negative TemRA cells. CDR3 sequence (DNA): TGTGCCAGCAGAGGGGCTAGCGGGGAGCTCGAGCAGTTCTTC. Protein sequence: CASRGASGELEQFF.